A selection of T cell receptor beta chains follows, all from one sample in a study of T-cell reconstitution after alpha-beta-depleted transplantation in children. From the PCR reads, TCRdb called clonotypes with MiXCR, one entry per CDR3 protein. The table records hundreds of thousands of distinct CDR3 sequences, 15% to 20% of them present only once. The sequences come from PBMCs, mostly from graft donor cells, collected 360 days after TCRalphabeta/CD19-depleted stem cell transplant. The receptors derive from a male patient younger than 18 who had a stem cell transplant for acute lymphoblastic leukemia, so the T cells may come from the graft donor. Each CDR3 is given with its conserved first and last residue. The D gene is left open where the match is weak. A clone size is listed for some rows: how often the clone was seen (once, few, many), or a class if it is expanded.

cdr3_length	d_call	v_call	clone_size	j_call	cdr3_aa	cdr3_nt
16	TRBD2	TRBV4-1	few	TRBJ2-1	CASSQGIQREGHEQFF	TGCGCCAGCAGCCAAGGGATACAGCGGGAGGGGCATGAGCAGTTCTTC
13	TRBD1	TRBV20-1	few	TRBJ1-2	CSARDRVLWGYTF	TGCAGTGCTAGGGACAGGGTTCTGTGGGGCTACACCTTC
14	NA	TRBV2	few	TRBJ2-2	CASSGSSNTGELFF	TGTGCCAGCAGTGGCAGTTCGAACACCGGGGAGCTGTTTTTT
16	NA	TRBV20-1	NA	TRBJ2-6	CSARGRGVTGANVLTF	TGCAGTGCTAGAGGGCGTGGAGTTACTGGGGCCAACGTCCTGACTTTC
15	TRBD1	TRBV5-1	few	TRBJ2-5	CASSGWTGVRETQYF	TGCGCCAGCAGCGGTTGGACAGGGGTACGAGAGACCCAGTACTTC
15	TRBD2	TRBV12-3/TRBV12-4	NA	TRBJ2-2	CATHPGLAGAGELFF	TGTGCCACCCACCCTGGGCTAGCGGGAGCCGGGGAGCTGTTTTTT
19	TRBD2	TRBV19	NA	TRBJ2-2	CASSPRGLAGHANTGELFF	TGTGCCAGTAGTCCCCGGGGACTAGCGGGACACGCGAACACCGGGGAGCTGTTTTTT
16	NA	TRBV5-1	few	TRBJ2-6	CASSLAGGTGANVLTF	TGCGCCAGCAGCTTGGCCGGGGGAACTGGGGCCAACGTCCTGACTTTC
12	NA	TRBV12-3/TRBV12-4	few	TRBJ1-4	CASSRAWEKLFF	TGTGCCAGCAGCCGCGCCTGGGAAAAACTGTTTTTT
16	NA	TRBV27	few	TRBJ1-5	CASSSLQGFSNQPQHF	TGTGCCAGCAGTTCGTTACAGGGATTTAGCAATCAGCCCCAGCATTTT
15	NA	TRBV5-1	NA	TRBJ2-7	CASSSTGGSSYEQYF	TGCGCCAGCAGCTCTACAGGTGGTAGCTCCTACGAGCAGTACTTC
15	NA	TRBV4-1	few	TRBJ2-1	CASSQAGRGHDEQFF	TGCGCCAGCAGCCAAGCGGGGCGGGGCCACGATGAGCAGTTCTTC
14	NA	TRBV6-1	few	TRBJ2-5	CASSALGGRETQYF	TGTGCCAGCAGTGCCCTCGGGGGAAGGGAGACCCAGTACTTC
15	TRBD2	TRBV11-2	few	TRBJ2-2	CASSLVGGVPGELFF	TGTGCCAGCAGCTTAGTGGGGGGGGTCCCCGGGGAGCTGTTTTTT
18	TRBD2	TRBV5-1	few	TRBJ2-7	CASSLGLAVSRRVYEQYF	TGCGCCAGCAGCTTGGGACTAGCGGTCTCCCGAAGGGTTTACGAGCAGTACTTC
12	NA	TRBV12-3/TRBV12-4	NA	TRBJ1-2	CASSTLSYGYTF	TGTGCCAGCAGTACCCTTAGCTATGGCTACACCTTC
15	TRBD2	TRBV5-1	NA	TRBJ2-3	CATSGGTSGVDTQYF	TGCGCCACCAGCGGAGGGACTAGCGGGGTGGATACGCAGTATTTT
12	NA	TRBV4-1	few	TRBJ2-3	CASSRVRDTQYF	TGCGCCAGCAGCCGCGTTAGAGATACGCAGTATTTT
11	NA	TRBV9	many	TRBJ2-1	CASGYYNEQFF	TGTGCCAGCGGGTACTACAATGAGCAGTTCTTC
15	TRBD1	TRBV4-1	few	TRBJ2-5	CASSQEGRGPETQYF	TGCGCCAGCAGCCAAGAGGGCAGGGGGCCAGAGACCCAGTACTTC
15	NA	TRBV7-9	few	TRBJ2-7	CASSLQAGITYEQYF	TGTGCCAGCAGCTTACAGGCAGGGATTACCTACGAGCAGTACTTC
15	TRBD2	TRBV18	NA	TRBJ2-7	CASSPRTSGDYEQYF	TGTGCCAGCTCACCACGGACTAGCGGGGACTACGAGCAGTACTTC
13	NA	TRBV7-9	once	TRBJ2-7	CASSPSWRYEQYF	TGTGCCAGCAGCCCCTCTTGGCGCTACGAGCAGTACTTC
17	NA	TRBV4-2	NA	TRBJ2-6	CASSQDQGPSGANVLTF	TGTGCCAGCAGCCAAGATCAAGGCCCCTCTGGGGCCAACGTCCTGACTTTC
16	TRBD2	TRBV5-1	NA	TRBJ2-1	CASSRGLAGDYNEQFF	TGCGCCAGCAGCAGGGGACTAGCGGGGGACTACAATGAGCAGTTCTTC
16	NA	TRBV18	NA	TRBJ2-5	CASSPPRGRRQETQYF	TGTGCCAGCTCACCACCCAGGGGCAGGCGACAAGAGACCCAGTACTTC
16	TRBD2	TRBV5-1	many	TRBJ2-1	CASSFSGLAPYNEQFF	TGCGCCAGCAGCTTCTCCGGACTAGCACCATACAATGAGCAGTTCTTC
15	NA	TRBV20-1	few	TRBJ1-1	CSARVPGYVNTEAFF	TGCAGTGCTAGAGTTCCAGGGTATGTGAACACTGAAGCTTTCTTT
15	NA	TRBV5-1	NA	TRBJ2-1	CASSFTLDSFNEQFF	TGCGCCAGCAGCTTCACTCTGGACAGTTTCAATGAGCAGTTCTTC
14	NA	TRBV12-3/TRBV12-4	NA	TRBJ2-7	CASSYWGPPYEQYF	TGTGCCAGCAGTTACTGGGGACCGCCCTACGAGCAGTACTTC
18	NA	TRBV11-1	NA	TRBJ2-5	CASSLTYRNRGYQETQYF	TGTGCCAGCAGCCTCACCTACAGAAATAGGGGCTACCAAGAGACCCAGTACTTC
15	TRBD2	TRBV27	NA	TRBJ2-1	CASSPGTSGNYEQFF	TGTGCCAGCAGTCCAGGGACTAGCGGGAATTATGAGCAGTTCTTC
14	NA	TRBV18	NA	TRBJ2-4	CASSLSAGSATQYF	TGTGCCAGCTCATTAAGCGCCGGGAGCGCGACACAGTACTTC
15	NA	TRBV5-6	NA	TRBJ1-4	CASSLYPVSNEKLFF	TGTGCCAGCAGCTTGTATCCGGTTTCTAATGAAAAACTGTTTTTT
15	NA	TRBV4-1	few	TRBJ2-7	CASSQPGGGTYEQYF	TGCGCCAGCAGCCAACCGGGCGGCGGGACCTACGAGCAGTACTTC
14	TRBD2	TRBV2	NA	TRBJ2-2	CASSISGTTGELFF	TGTGCCAGCAGTATTAGCGGGACCACCGGGGAGCTGTTTTTT
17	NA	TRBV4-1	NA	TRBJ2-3	CASSQAALAGVADTQYF	TGCGCCAGCAGCCAAGCGGCGCTAGCCGGAGTGGCAGATACGCAGTATTTT
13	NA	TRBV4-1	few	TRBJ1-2	CASSDDKYYGYTF	TGCGCCAGCAGCGACGACAAGTACTATGGCTACACCTTC
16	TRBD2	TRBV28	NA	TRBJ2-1	CASSLIPSGRFNEQFF	TGTGCCAGCAGTTTAATTCCTAGCGGGAGATTTAATGAGCAGTTCTTC
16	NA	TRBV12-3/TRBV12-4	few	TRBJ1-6	CASSPRAIIYNSPLHF	TGTGCCAGCAGTCCCCGGGCAATTATCTATAATTCACCCCTCCACTTT
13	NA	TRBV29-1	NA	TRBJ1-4	CSVKDGPNEKLFF	TGCAGCGTTAAGGACGGCCCTAATGAAAAACTGTTTTTT
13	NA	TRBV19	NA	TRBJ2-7	CASSGTPDYEQYF	TGTGCCAGTAGTGGGACTCCCGACTACGAGCAGTACTTC
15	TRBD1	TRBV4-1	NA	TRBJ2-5	CASSQVGTGQETRYF	TGCGCCAGCAGCCAAGTGGGGACAGGGCAAGAGACCCGGTACTTC
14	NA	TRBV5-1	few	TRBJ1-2	CASSAQGSNYGYTF	TGCGCCAGCAGCGCGCAGGGCTCCAACTATGGCTACACCTTC
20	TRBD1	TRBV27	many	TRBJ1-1	CASSFRSGVPSGTANTEAFF	TGTGCCAGCAGTTTTCGTTCGGGCGTGCCCTCCGGGACAGCGAACACTGAAGCTTTCTTT
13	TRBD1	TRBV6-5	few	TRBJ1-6	CASLGQGGSPLHF	TGTGCCAGCTTGGGACAGGGAGGGTCACCCCTCCACTTT
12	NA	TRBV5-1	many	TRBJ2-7	CASSSERYEQYF	TGCGCCAGCAGCTCTGAGCGGTACGAGCAGTACTTC